These 3 T cell receptor beta chains originate from one sample sequenced in a study of T cell repertoires in cytomegalovirus infection. One entry per CDR3 protein results from TCRdb running MiXCR on the reads. Among approximately 290,000 distinct CDR3 sequences listed, roughly 24% were seen once. Specimen: PBMCs. Receptors were obtained from a human donor in good health (CMV status not recorded). Some clones in this sample may be carry-over from other donors' samples.

This clonotype was found a few times. The chain couples TRBV12-3 or TRBV12-4 to TRBJ2-7, with D unresolved. This CDR3 has 12 amino acids. Trimming removed 6 bases at V and 7 bases at J, with 13 bases between. In DNA, the CDR3 is TGTGCCAGCAGCCGGATGCCCCAGGAGCAGTACTTC. Protein: CASSRMPQEQYF.

This clonotype was observed many times. The chain couples TRBV7-2 to TRBJ2-2; D ambiguous. V was cut by 2 bases and J by 0 bases, with 7 bases left in between. The CDR3 is 15 residues long. Germline loops: CDR1 SGHTA, CDR2 FQGNSA. CDR3 coding DNA: TGTGCCAGCAGCTTATCGGCAGCGAACACCGGGGAGCTGTTTTTT. Encoded protein: CASSLSAANTGELFF.

The chain combines TRBV7-2 with TRBJ2-7; 8 bases align to TRBD1. Trimming at V came to 1 base and at J to 0 bases, leaving 20 bases not matched to a gene. The germline V gene has CDR1 SGHTA and CDR2 FQGNSA. The CDR3 covers 21 residues. The CDR3 DNA is TGTGCCAGCAGCTTAGAAGGGGCACGGGACAGGAGCCTAATTAGCTCCTACGAGCAGTACTTC. Translation: CASSLEGARDRSLISSYEQYF.